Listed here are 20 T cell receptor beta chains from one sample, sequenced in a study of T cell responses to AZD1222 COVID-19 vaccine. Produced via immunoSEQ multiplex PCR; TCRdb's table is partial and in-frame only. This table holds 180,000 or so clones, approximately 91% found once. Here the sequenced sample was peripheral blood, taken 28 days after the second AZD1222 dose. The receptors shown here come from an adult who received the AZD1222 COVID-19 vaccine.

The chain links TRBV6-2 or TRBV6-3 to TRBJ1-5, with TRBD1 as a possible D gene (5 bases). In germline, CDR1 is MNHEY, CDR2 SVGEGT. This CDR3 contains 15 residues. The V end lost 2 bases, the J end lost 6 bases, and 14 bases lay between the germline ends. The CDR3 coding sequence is TGTGCCAGCAGTTACCGAGACAGCCGGCCTCAGCCCCAGCATTTT. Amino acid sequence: CASSYRDSRPQPQHF.

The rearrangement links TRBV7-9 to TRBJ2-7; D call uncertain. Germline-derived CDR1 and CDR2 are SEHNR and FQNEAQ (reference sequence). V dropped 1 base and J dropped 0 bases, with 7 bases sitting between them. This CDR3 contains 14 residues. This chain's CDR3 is CASSLDADSYEQYF. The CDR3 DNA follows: TGTGCCAGCAGCTTAGACGCAGACTCCTACGAGCAGTACTTC.

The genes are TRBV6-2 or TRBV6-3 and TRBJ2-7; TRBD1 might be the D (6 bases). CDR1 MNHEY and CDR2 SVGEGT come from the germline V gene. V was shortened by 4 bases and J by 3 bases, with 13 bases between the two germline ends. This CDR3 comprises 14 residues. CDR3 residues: CASSSLDRNYEQYF. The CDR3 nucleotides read TGTGCCAGCAGTTCCTTAGACAGGAACTACGAGCAGTACTTC.

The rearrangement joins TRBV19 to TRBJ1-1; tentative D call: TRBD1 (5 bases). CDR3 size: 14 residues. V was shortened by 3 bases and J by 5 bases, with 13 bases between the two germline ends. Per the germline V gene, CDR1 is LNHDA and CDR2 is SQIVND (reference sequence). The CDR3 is CASSINGAKTEAFF. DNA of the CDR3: TGTGCCAGTAGTATTAACGGGGCCAAAACTGAAGCTTTCTTT.

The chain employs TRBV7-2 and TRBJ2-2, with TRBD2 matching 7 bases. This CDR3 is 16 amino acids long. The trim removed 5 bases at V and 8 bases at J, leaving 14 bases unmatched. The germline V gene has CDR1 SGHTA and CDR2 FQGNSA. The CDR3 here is CASSPTRDYGVGELFF. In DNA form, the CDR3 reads TGTGCCAGCAGCCCTACCAGGGACTATGGAGTAGGGGAGCTGTTTTTT.

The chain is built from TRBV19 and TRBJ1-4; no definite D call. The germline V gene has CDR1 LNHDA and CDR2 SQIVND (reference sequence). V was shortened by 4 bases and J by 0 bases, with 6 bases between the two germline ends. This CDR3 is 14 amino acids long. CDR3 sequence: CASSTQTTNEKLFF. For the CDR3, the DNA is TGTGCCAGTAGTACGCAGACAACTAATGAAAAACTGTTTTTT.

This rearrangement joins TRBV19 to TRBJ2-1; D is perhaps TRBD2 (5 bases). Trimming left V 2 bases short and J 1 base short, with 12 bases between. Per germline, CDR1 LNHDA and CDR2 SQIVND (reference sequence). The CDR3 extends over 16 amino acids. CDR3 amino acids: CASSIRRGRSYNEQFF. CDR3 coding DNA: TGTGCCAGTAGTATACGTAGAGGGCGGTCCTACAATGAGCAGTTCTTC.

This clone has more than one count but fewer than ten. The CDR3 sequence is CASSRGAGNYGYTF. CDR3 bases: TGCGCCAGCAGCAGGGGCGCCGGTAATTATGGCTACACCTTC. The rearrangement uses TRBV5-1 and TRBJ1-2; D is perhaps TRBD1 (5 bases). CDR1 is SGHRS, CDR2 YFSETQ, per germline. Deletions cut 4 bases from V and 5 bases from J, with 15 bases between. The CDR3 contains 14 residues.

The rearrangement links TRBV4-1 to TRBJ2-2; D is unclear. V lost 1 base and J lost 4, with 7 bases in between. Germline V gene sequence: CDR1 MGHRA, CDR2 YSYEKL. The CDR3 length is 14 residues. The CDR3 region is CASSQGSPTGELFF. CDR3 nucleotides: TGCGCCAGCAGCCAAGGCAGTCCCACCGGGGAGCTGTTTTTT.

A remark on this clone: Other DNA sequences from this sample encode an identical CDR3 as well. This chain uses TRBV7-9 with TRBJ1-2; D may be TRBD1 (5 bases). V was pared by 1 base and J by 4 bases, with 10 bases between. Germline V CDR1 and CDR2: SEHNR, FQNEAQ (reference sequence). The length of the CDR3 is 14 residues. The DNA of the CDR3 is TGTGCCAGCAGCTTAGGGCAGGGTTCCTATGGCTACACCTTC. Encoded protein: CASSLGQGSYGYTF. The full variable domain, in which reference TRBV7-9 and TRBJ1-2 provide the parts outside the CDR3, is DTGVSQNPRHKITKRGQNVTFRCDPISEHNRLYWYRQTLGQGPEFLTYFQNEAQLEKSRLLSDRFSAERPKGSFSTLEIQRTEQGDSAMYLCASSLGQGSYGYTFGSGTRLTVV.

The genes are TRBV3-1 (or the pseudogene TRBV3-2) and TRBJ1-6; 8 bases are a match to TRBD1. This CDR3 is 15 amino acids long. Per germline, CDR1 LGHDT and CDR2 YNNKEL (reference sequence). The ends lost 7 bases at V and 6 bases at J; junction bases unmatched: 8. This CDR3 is CASTPDRVLNSPLHF. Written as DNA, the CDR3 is TGTGCCAGCACCCCGGACAGGGTACTTAATTCACCCCTCCACTTT.

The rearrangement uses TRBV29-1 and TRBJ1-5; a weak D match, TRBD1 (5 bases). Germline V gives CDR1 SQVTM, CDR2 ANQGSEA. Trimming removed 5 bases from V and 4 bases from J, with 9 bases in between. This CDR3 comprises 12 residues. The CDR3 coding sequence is TGCAGCGTTAAGGGGACTAATCAGCCCCAGCATTTT. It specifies CSVKGTNQPQHF.

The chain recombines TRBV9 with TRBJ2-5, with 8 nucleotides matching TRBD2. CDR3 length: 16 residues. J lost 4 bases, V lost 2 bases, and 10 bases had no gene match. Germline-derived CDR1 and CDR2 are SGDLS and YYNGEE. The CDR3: CASSVRASGSGETQYF. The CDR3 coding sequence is TGTGCCAGCAGCGTTAGGGCCAGCGGGAGCGGAGAGACCCAGTACTTC.

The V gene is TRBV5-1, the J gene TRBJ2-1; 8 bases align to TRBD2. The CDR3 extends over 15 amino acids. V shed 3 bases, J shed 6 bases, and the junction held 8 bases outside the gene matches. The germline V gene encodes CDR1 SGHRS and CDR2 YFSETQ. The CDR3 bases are TGCGCCAGCAGCTCCACCTTTAGCGGGATCAATGAGCAGTTCTTC. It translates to CASSSTFSGINEQFF.

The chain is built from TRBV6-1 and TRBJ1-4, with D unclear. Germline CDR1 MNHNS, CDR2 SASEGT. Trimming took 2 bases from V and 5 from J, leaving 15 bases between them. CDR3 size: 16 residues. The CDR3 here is CASSEWASGLNEKLFF. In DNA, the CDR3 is TGTGCCAGCAGTGAATGGGCATCTGGGCTGAATGAAAAACTGTTTTTT.

Here the CDR3 reads CSVGRQGDFYGYTF. The CDR3 DNA reads TGCAGCGTTGGGAGACAGGGGGATTTCTATGGCTACACCTTC. The V gene is TRBV29-1, the J gene TRBJ1-2; 9 bases are a match to TRBD1. This CDR3 has 14 residues. V dropped 4 bases and J dropped 4; count of bases not matched to a gene: 7. CDR1 and CDR2 (germline): SQVTM, ANQGSEA.

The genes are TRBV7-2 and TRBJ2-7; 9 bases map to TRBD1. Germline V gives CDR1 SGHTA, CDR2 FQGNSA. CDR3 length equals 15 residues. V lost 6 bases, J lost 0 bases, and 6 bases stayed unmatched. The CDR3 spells CASSLGTGYSYEQYF. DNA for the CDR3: TGTGCCAGCAGTTTGGGGACAGGGTACTCCTACGAGCAGTACTTC.

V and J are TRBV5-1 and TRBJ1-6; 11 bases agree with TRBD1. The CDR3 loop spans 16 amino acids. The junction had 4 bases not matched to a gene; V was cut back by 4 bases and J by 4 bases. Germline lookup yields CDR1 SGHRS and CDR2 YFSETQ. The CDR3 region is CASSLGTGGYNSPLHF. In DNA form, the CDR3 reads TGCGCCAGCAGCCTTGGGACAGGGGGGTATAATTCACCCCTCCACTTT.

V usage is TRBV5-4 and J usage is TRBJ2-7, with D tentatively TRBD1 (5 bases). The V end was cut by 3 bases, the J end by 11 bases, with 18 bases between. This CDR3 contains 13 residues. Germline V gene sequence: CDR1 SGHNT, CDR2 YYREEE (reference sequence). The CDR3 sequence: CASSSVEGAPKYF. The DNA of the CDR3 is TGTGCCAGCAGCTCCGTCGAAGGGGCCCCAAAGTACTTC.

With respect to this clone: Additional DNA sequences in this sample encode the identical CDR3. Written as DNA, the CDR3 is TGTGCCAGCAGCTTAAGAAGCTACACAGATACGCAGTATTTT. As protein: CASSLRSYTDTQYF. The chain employs TRBV7-8 and TRBJ2-3, with D uncertain. Germline values: CDR1 SGHVS, CDR2 FQNEAQ. The CDR3 is made up of 14 amino acids. The ends were cut back, 2 bases at V and 2 bases at J, with 8 bases in the middle.